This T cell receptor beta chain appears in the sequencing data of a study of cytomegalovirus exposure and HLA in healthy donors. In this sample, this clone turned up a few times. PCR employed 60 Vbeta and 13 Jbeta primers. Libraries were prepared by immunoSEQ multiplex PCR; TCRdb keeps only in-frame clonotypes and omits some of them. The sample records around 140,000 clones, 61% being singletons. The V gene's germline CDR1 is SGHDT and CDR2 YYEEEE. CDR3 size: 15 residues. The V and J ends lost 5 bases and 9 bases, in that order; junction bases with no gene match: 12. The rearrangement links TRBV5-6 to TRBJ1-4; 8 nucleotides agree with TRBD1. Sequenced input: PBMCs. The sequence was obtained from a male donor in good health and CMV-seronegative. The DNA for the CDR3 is TGTGCCAGCAGTTCCACGTACAGGGGGAATCAAAAACTGTTTTTT. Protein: CASSSTYRGNQKLFF.